The sequence of this T cell receptor beta chain was determined in a study of radiation and T cells in renal cell carcinoma. Only in-frame clones appear in the TCRdb table, and some are missing; sequencing was by immunoSEQ multiplex PCR. In the table there are about 9,000 clones, around 63% of which are singletons. Notes on the study in general: Sampling covered only 0.9 to 1 g of each tumor. In nephrectomy-only tumors, top 100 clonotypes averaged 43%, versus approximately 54% irradiated. In blood, top tumor clones expanded by 2 weeks, shrinking by 4. Dominant CDR3 motifs occupied more repertoire in irradiated than control tumors.

Treatment specified: 15 Gy SBRT to primary tumor, nephrectomy 4 weeks later. About this clone: Its specificity is not known.

Germline loops: CDR1 MNHNY, CDR2 SVGAGI (reference sequence). The CDR3 consists of 12 residues. V dropped 3 bases and J dropped 5 bases, with 7 bases sitting between them. The specimen comprised tumor tissue, sampled from a patient whose treatment included radiotherapy and nephrectomy. The chain employs TRBV6-6 and TRBJ1-1, with a weak D call TRBD1 (6 bases). This TCR came from a woman aged 45-60 years with renal cell carcinoma. As DNA, the CDR3 is TGTGCCAGCAGTTATGGACAGACTGAAGCTTTCTTT. It translates to CASSYGQTEAFF.